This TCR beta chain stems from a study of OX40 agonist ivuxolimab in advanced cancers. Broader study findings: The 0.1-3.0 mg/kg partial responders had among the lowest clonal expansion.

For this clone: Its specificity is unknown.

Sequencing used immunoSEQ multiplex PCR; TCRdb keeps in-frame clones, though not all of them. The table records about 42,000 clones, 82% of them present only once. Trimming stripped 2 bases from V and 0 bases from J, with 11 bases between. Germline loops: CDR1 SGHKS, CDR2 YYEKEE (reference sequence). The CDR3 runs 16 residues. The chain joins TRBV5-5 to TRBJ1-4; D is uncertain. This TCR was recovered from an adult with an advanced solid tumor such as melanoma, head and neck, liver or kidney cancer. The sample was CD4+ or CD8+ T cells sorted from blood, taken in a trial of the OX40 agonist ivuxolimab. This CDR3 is CASSLNRGPTNEKLFF. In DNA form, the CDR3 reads TGTGCCAGCAGCTTAAACCGAGGCCCAACTAATGAAAAACTGTTTTTT.